These 27 T cell receptor beta chains came from one sample sequenced in a study of T cell responses to AZD1222 COVID-19 vaccine. The method was immunoSEQ multiplex PCR; TCRdb's version includes in-frame clones alone and lacks a portion of them. The sample lists about 81,000 clones, about 90% seen once, with about 5% in the top ten. Sequences were derived from peripheral blood, sampled on day 0 of AZD1222 vaccination. These TCRs come from an adult in good health.

The chain couples TRBV6-2 or TRBV6-3 to TRBJ2-1; 10 positions agree with TRBD2. Germline loops: CDR1 MNHEY, CDR2 SVGEGT. V was pared by 2 bases and J by 7 bases, with 5 bases of the junction left unmatched. CDR3 length equals 15 residues. The CDR3 here is CASSYPSGRANEQFF. For the CDR3, the DNA is TGTGCCAGCAGTTACCCCAGCGGGAGGGCGAATGAGCAGTTCTTC.

The chain employs TRBV6-5 and TRBJ1-5; D is perhaps TRBD1 (5 bases). Germline V gene sequence: CDR1 MNHEY, CDR2 SVGAGI. The CDR3 is made up of 12 amino acids. With 9 bases removed from V and 3 bases from J, the gap between germline ends came to 9 bases. CDR3 sequence (DNA): TGTGCCAGTAGACAGCTCAATCAGCCCCAGCATTTT. The encoded protein is CASRQLNQPQHF.

This chain links TRBV7-2 with TRBJ2-7; 11 nucleotides line up with TRBD2. The CDR3 totals 14 residues. In germline, CDR1 is SGHTA, CDR2 FQGNSA. With V trimmed by 4 bases and J by 6 bases, 5 bases remained unmatched. The DNA of the CDR3 is TGTGCCAGCAGCTCACTAGCGGGAGTTGTCGAGCAGTACTTC. This encodes CASSSLAGVVEQYF.

The chain couples TRBV7-6 to TRBJ2-5, with 10 bases identical to TRBD2. After removal of 5 bases from V and 2 bases from J, the junction contained 5 bases not matched to a gene. CDR3 length: 15 residues. The germline V gene has CDR1 SGHVS and CDR2 FNYEAQ. The CDR3 region has the DNA TGTGCCAGCAGCCCCGGACTAGCGGTACAAGAGACCCAGTACTTC. It translates to CASSPGLAVQETQYF.

The chain recombines TRBV18 with TRBJ2-1; 11 positions match TRBD1. The CDR3 covers 17 residues. Germline CDR1 and CDR2: KGHSH and LQKENI. The trim removed 2 bases at V and 4 bases at J, leaving 7 bases unmatched. CDR3 sequence: CASSPSGTGGRYNEQFF. CDR3 nucleotides: TGTGCCAGCTCACCATCCGGGACAGGGGGGCGTTACAATGAGCAGTTCTTC. Combining the CDR3 with reference TRBV18 and TRBJ2-1 gives the whole variable domain NAGVMQNPRHLVRRRGQEARLRCSPMKGHSHVYWYRQLPEEGLKFMVYLQKENIIDESGMPKERFSAEFPKEGPSILRIQQVVRGDSAAYFCASSPSGTGGRYNEQFFGPGTRLTVL.

The chain recombines TRBV6-1 with TRBJ2-1; 12 bases are a match to TRBD2. Unmatched junction bases numbered 5, after V lost 2 bases and J lost 9 bases. Germline CDR1 and CDR2: MNHNS and SASEGT. The CDR3 covers 15 residues. This CDR3 reads CASSELAGGRSEQFF. As DNA, the CDR3 is TGTGCCAGCAGTGAACTAGCGGGGGGGCGCAGTGAGCAGTTCTTC.

The V and J genes are TRBV19 and TRBJ2-1; D gene ambiguous. This CDR3 comprises 12 residues. Germline V gene data show CDR1 as LNHDA and CDR2 as SQIVND (reference sequence). V was trimmed by 3 bases and J by 12 bases, leaving 12 bases between them. CDR3 nucleotide sequence: TGTGCCAGTAGTATTCCGGGCCCGGCGCAGTTCTTC. Residues: CASSIPGPAQFF.

The chain links TRBV27 to TRBJ2-2; no clear D gene. The CDR3 has 14 amino acids. Germline V lookup: CDR1 MNHEY, CDR2 SMNVEV (reference sequence). V dropped 5 bases and J dropped 1 base, with 8 bases sitting between them. The CDR3 DNA sequence: TGTGCCAGCAGTCCGACCAGGAACACCGGGGAGCTGTTTTTT. This codes for CASSPTRNTGELFF.

The chain has TRBV6-2 or TRBV6-3 and TRBJ1-4; a weak D match, TRBD1 (6 bases). Germline loops: CDR1 MNHEY, CDR2 SVGEGT. V gave up 2 bases and J gave up 8 bases, with 15 bases separating them. The length of the CDR3 is 15 residues. CDR3 amino acids: CASSYPHRVGEKLFF. As DNA, the CDR3 is TGTGCCAGCAGTTACCCCCACAGGGTGGGAGAAAAACTGTTTTTT.

V is TRBV3-1 (or the pseudogene TRBV3-2) and J is TRBJ1-1; no definite D call. The germline V gene encodes CDR1 LGHDT and CDR2 YNNKEL (reference sequence). The CDR3 spans 14 residues. The V end was cut by 2 bases, the J end by 0 bases, with 7 bases between. CDR3 sequence: CASSQSAVNTEAFF. CDR3 nucleotides: TGTGCCAGCAGCCAATCTGCGGTGAACACTGAAGCTTTCTTT.

This chain uses TRBV6-1 with TRBJ1-2, with TRBD1 matching over 7 bases. Looked up from germline, CDR1 is MNHNS and CDR2 is SASEGT. The CDR3 is 13 residues long. V shed 2 bases, J shed 4 bases, and the junction held 1 base outside the gene matches. The DNA for the CDR3 is TGTGCCAGCAGTGAAAAGGGGGCCTATGGCTACACCTTC. It specifies CASSEKGAYGYTF.

The V and J genes are TRBV28 and TRBJ2-3; a weak D match, TRBD2 (5 bases). The germline V gene encodes CDR1 MDHEN and CDR2 SYDVKM. The CDR3 has 13 residues. Trimming left V 2 bases short and J 3 bases short, with 6 bases between. The CDR3, as DNA: TGTGCCAGCAGTTTAGGGGAGACAGATACGCAGTATTTT. Protein product: CASSLGETDTQYF.

This clone was observed a few times. The chain couples TRBV2 to TRBJ1-5; TRBD1 aligns across 9 bases. This CDR3 is 14 amino acids long. Germline V gene sequence: CDR1 SNHLY, CDR2 FYNNEI. Unmatched junction bases numbered 2, after V lost 4 bases and J lost 4 bases. The chain's CDR3 is CASSAGTGNQPQHF. Here the CDR3 DNA reads TGTGCCAGCAGTGCTGGGACAGGGAATCAGCCCCAGCATTTT.

The rearrangement joins TRBV24-1 to TRBJ2-3, with 9 bases that match TRBD1. Looked up from germline, CDR1 is KGHDR and CDR2 is SFDVKD. The CDR3 spans 19 residues. J was trimmed by 1 base and V by 5 bases; bases with no gene match: 15. The CDR3 loop reads CATSVPGTGSLAGTDTQYF. The CDR3, as DNA: TGTGCCACCAGTGTCCCCGGGACAGGGTCCCTAGCGGGCACAGATACGCAGTATTTT.

The rearrangement links TRBV28 to TRBJ1-4; D perhaps matches TRBD1 (6 bases). The CDR3 is made up of 13 amino acids. The V end was cut by 6 bases, the J end by 6 bases, with 11 bases between. Germline loops: CDR1 MDHEN, CDR2 SYDVKM. The CDR3 nucleotides are TGTGCCAGCAGCCTCTACAGGGATGAAAAACTGTTTTTT. Amino acids: CASSLYRDEKLFF.

The chain recombines TRBV7-3 with TRBJ2-7, with TRBD1 as a possible D gene (6 bases). The germline V and J ends were trimmed by 5 bases and 4 bases, with 18 bases remaining between them. CDR1 is SGHTA, CDR2 FQGTGA, per germline. The CDR3 sequence is 15 residues long. CDR3 region: CASSPHLTGFYEQYF. In DNA, the CDR3 is TGTGCCAGCAGCCCCCATCTAACAGGGTTTTACGAGCAGTACTTC.

J is TRBJ2-1 and V is TRBV9; no definite D call. This CDR3 contains 11 residues. Trimming removed 0 bases from V and 10 bases from J, with 5 bases in between. Looked up from germline, CDR1 is SGDLS and CDR2 is YYNGEE. The CDR3 here is CASSVGTEQFF. The CDR3 DNA is TGTGCCAGCAGCGTAGGGACGGAGCAGTTCTTC.

In nucleotides, the CDR3 is TGTGCCAGCAGCTCCCAGTGGGGCAATCAGCCCCAGCATTTT. The encoded protein is CASSSQWGNQPQHF. The J gene is TRBJ1-5, the V gene TRBV5-5, with no clear D. CDR3 length: 14 amino acids. V was clipped by 3 bases and J by 2 bases, with 9 bases between them. Germline CDR1 reads SGHKS; CDR2 reads YYEKEE (reference sequence).

This sequence joins TRBV9 and TRBJ2-2; D ambiguous. V was cut by 5 bases and J by 1 base, with 6 bases left in between. Germline values: CDR1 SGDLS, CDR2 YYNGEE. CDR3 length equals 13 residues. The CDR3 DNA sequence: TGTGCCAGCAGTTCTCTGAACACCGGGGAGCTGTTTTTT. Translation: CASSSLNTGELFF.

The J gene is TRBJ1-3, the V gene TRBV7-2; TRBD1 might be the D (6 bases). CDR1 and CDR2 (germline): SGHTA, FQGNSA. Trimming took off 0 bases at V and 2 bases at J, with 11 bases between the two ends. CDR3 size: 16 residues. The CDR3 DNA reads as TGTGCCAGCAGCTTAGCTCGTGGACAGACTGGAAACACCATATATTTT. As protein: CASSLARGQTGNTIYF.

V gene TRBV5-1 combines with J gene TRBJ1-2, with D possibly being TRBD1 (5 bases). There are 12 residues in the CDR3. Trimming took off 4 bases at V and 7 bases at J, with 11 bases between the two ends. Looked up from germline, CDR1 is SGHRS and CDR2 is YFSETQ. As DNA, the CDR3 is TGCGCCAGCAGCCCAGGGAAGTTTGGCTACACCTTC. Its translation is CASSPGKFGYTF.

The genes are TRBV27 and TRBJ1-2, with D perhaps TRBD1 (5 bases). This CDR3 region has 13 residues. Trimming stripped 8 bases from V and 4 bases from J, with 14 bases between. Germline loops: CDR1 MNHEY, CDR2 SMNVEV (reference sequence). CDR3 bases: TGTGCCAGCGGGACCACTACCTCCTATGGCTACACCTTC. Amino acid sequence: CASGTTTSYGYTF.

This chain connects TRBV28 to TRBJ2-7; perhaps TRBD1 as D (6 bases). Trimming took off 2 bases at V and 8 bases at J, with 13 bases between the two ends. The germline V gene encodes CDR1 MDHEN and CDR2 SYDVKM. The CDR3 loop spans 13 amino acids. The CDR3 coding sequence is TGTGCCAGCAGTTTAAGTCGTCAGGGGAAGCAGTACTTC. Translated, it gives CASSLSRQGKQYF.

The chain employs TRBV9 and TRBJ1-1, with D tentatively TRBD1 (5 bases). CDR1 is SGDLS and CDR2 is YYNGEE in the germline V gene. V lost 0 bases to trimming and J lost 1 base, with 7 bases between them. This CDR3 spans 14 amino acids. CDR3: CASSVAGQNTEAFF. The CDR3, as DNA: TGTGCCAGCAGCGTAGCCGGACAGAACACTGAAGCTTTCTTT.

A single count supports this clone. The V and J genes are TRBV4-3 and TRBJ1-2; D gene ambiguous. The CDR3 extends over 16 amino acids. The V gene's germline CDR1 is LGHNA and CDR2 YSLEER. V was trimmed by 1 base and J by 3 bases, leaving 15 bases between them. The CDR3 loop is CASSQARRLSYYGYTF. The CDR3 region has the DNA TGCGCCAGCAGCCAAGCACGCAGGCTGAGTTACTATGGCTACACCTTC.

This clone appeared a single time. The chain couples TRBV18 to TRBJ1-2, with D unclear. Trimming removed 0 bases at V and 3 bases at J, with 5 bases between. From germline, CDR1 is KGHSH and CDR2 LQKENI. The CDR3 is made up of 13 amino acids. CDR3 in amino acids: CASSPPGHYGYTF. The DNA of the CDR3 is TGTGCCAGCTCACCACCAGGGCACTATGGCTACACCTTC.

CDR3: CASSHTNRGPGYGYTF. As DNA, the CDR3 is TGTGCCAGCAGCCATACTAACAGGGGACCTGGATATGGCTACACCTTC. The V call is TRBV4-2, the J call TRBJ1-2, with 7 nucleotides matching TRBD1. V shed 3 bases and J 5 bases; nucleotides not matched to a gene: 12. From germline, CDR1 is LGHNA and CDR2 YNFKEQ. The CDR3 is 16 amino acids.